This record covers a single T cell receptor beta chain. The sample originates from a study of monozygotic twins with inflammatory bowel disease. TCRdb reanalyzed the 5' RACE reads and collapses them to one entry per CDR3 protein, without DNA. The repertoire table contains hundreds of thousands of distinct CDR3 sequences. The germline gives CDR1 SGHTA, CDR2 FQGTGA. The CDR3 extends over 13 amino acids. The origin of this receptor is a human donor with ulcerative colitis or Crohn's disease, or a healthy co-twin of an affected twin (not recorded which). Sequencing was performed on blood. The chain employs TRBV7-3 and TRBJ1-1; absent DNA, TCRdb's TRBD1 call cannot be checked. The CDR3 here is CASSLAGSSGAFF.